Each of the 24 T cell receptor beta chains below was sequenced from the same sample in a study of neurological immune-mediated disorders (dated by TCRdb to the late 2010s). Receptors were amplified or captured by 5' RACE. Sequencing instrument: Illumina HiSeq 2500. The public reads were run again by TCRdb, first through fastp at Q25 and then through MiXCR, and only productive beta chains were kept. Each record represents a unique CDR3 protein, reported with the most common genes and DNA among its rows. This sample holds around 56,000 distinct CDR3 sequences; less than 25% were observed only once. About 5% of the sample goes to the ten largest clones. The time point label of this sample denotes: technical triplicate 2. Sequences were obtained from PBMCs. These receptors were obtained from a man aged 55 to 70 with HTLV-1-associated myelopathy (HAM/TSP).

The chain couples TRBV2 to TRBJ2-3; D is perhaps TRBD2 (6 bases). Per germline, CDR1 SNHLY and CDR2 FYNNEI. Trimming stripped 6 bases from V and 4 bases from J, with 23 bases between. The CDR3 runs to 17 residues. This chain's CDR3 is CASSTGSRGTRPDTQYF. The CDR3 DNA is TGTGCCAGCAGCACTGGCAGCCGGGGGACGCGGCCAGATACGCAGTATTTT.

At least ten counts were recorded for this clonotype. V gene TRBV20-1 combines with J gene TRBJ2-1; no clear D gene. Germline-derived CDR1 and CDR2 are DFQATT and SNEGSKA (reference sequence). This CDR3 comprises 14 residues. The ends were cut back, 1 base at V and 10 bases at J, with 17 bases in the middle. The CDR3 is CSARGAPGVREQFF. Written as DNA, the CDR3 is TGCAGTGCTAGAGGGGCCCCCGGCGTTCGCGAGCAGTTCTTC.

This clonotype was observed at least ten times. The chain has TRBV9 and TRBJ2-7; 9 nucleotides agree with TRBD2. Germline V gives CDR1 SGDLS, CDR2 YYNGEE. This CDR3 region has 14 residues. With 2 bases clipped from V and 7 bases from J, the junction kept 7 bases outside the gene matches. The DNA for the CDR3 is TGTGCCAGCAGCGTTAGCGGGAGTGCTGGGGAGCAGTACTTC. The encoded protein is CASSVSGSAGEQYF.

This clonotype was detected ten times or more. This chain links TRBV5-6 with TRBJ2-5; 13 positions match TRBD2. This CDR3 is 15 amino acids long. After removal of 4 bases from V and 4 bases from J, the junction contained 4 bases not matched to a gene. Germline loops: CDR1 SGHDT, CDR2 YYEEEE. CDR3 amino acids: CASSERLAGGETQYF. DNA of the CDR3: TGTGCCAGCAGCGAAAGACTAGCGGGAGGAGAGACCCAGTACTTC.

V and J are TRBV24-1 and TRBJ2-4, with TRBD2 matching 12 bases. The V segment lost 7 bases and the J segment 2 bases; nucleotides outside the gene matches: 29. Germline V gene sequence: CDR1 KGHDR, CDR2 SFDVKD. The CDR3 length is 24 residues. The CDR3 reads CATRRVLAGGPYESTHQTKNIQYF. Here the CDR3 DNA reads TGTGCCACCAGAAGGGTTCTAGCGGGAGGGCCGTATGAATCGACCCACCAAACCAAAAACATTCAGTACTTC.

This clonotype was detected many times. The rearrangement links TRBV3-1 to TRBJ1-5; no reliable D call. Germline V gene lookup returns CDR1 LGHDT and CDR2 YNNKEL (reference sequence). With 3 bases removed from V and 6 bases from J, the gap between germline ends came to 9 bases. This CDR3 comprises 13 residues. This CDR3 is CASSHGRGQPQHF. The CDR3 DNA sequence: TGTGCCAGCAGCCACGGGCGGGGTCAGCCCCAGCATTTT.

This clonotype has a handful of counts. The chain links TRBV7-9 to TRBJ1-5, with 9 bases aligning to TRBD1. Trimming took 5 bases from V and 5 from J; bases not matched to a gene: 7. The CDR3 length is 15 residues. Germline loops: CDR1 SEHNR, CDR2 FQNEAQ (reference sequence). CDR3 sequence reads: CASSQDRGRHQPQHF. The CDR3, as DNA: TGTGCCAGCAGCCAGGACAGGGGTCGGCATCAGCCCCAGCATTTT.

This clonotype was seen many times. This rearrangement joins TRBV20-1 to TRBJ2-5; 9 nucleotides line up with TRBD2. The CDR3 spans 15 residues. CDR1 and CDR2 from the germline V gene are DFQATT and SNEGSKA (reference sequence). Losses at the gene ends were 5 bases for V and 5 bases for J; bases not matched to a gene: 12. CDR3 region: CSAGFRLAAVETQYF. As DNA, the CDR3 is TGCAGTGCTGGATTCAGACTAGCGGCCGTGGAGACCCAGTACTTC.

This clonotype was observed many times. The J gene is TRBJ2-1, the V gene TRBV12-3 or TRBV12-4; 8 bases agree with TRBD1. CDR3 length: 19 amino acids. V gave up 1 base and J gave up 3 bases; unmatched junction bases: 14. The CDR3 region is CASSLDALFQGALYNEQFF. The DNA for the CDR3 is TGTGCCAGCAGTTTAGATGCCCTATTTCAGGGGGCCCTCTACAATGAGCAGTTCTTC.

This clonotype was seen many times. V is TRBV20-1 and J is TRBJ2-7; D is perhaps TRBD2 (6 bases). The length of the CDR3 is 13 residues. Germline loops: CDR1 DFQATT, CDR2 SNEGSKA (reference sequence). Trimming pared 5 bases from V and 7 bases from J, leaving 18 bases between. The CDR3 sequence: CSARHGGTGEQYF. The CDR3 region has the DNA TGCAGTGCTCGACACGGGGGTACTGGGGAGCAGTACTTC.

There are many counts of this clonotype. CDR3 protein: CAITGTPNTGELFF. The CDR3 DNA sequence: TGTGCCATCACGGGGACACCGAACACCGGGGAGCTGTTTTTT. This sequence joins TRBV10-3 and TRBJ2-2, with a possible D match to TRBD1 (6 bases). V was cut by 7 bases and J by 0 bases, with 9 bases left in between. Germline-derived CDR1 and CDR2 are ENHRY and SYGVKD. The CDR3 is made up of 14 amino acids.

This chain joins TRBV20-1 and TRBJ2-2, with TRBD2 as a possible D gene (6 bases). Germline CDR1 is DFQATT and CDR2 is SNEGSKA (reference sequence). The CDR3 has 18 residues. V was clipped by 1 base and J by 10 bases, with 28 bases between them. The CDR3 DNA follows: TGCAGTGCTAGAGGGGCCCTGGGGGAGCGGGTGGACTCCGTGGAGCTGTTTTTT. This codes for CSARGALGERVDSVELFF.

This clonotype has a count of ten or more. The chain is built from TRBV20-1 and TRBJ2-7, with D perhaps TRBD2 (7 bases). With 6 bases removed from V and 2 bases from J, the gap between germline ends came to 14 bases. CDR3 size: 13 residues. Germline values: CDR1 DFQATT, CDR2 SNEGSKA (reference sequence). The CDR3 loop reads CSAIGGGTYEQYF. The CDR3 region has the DNA TGCAGTGCCATAGGGGGGGGAACCTACGAGCAGTACTTC.

The V call is TRBV4-2, the J call TRBJ2-3, with 8 nucleotides matching TRBD2. CDR1 LGHNA and CDR2 YNFKEQ come from the germline V gene. This CDR3 region has 17 residues. V lost 0 bases and J lost 1; bases outside the gene matches: 6. The CDR3 sequence: CASSQDPKAGGTDTQYF. CDR3 nucleotide sequence: TGTGCCAGCAGCCAAGATCCCAAAGCGGGGGGCACAGATACGCAGTATTTT.

This clonotype was observed many times. The rearrangement uses TRBV6-5 and TRBJ2-1; no clear D. There are 17 residues in the CDR3. Germline V gives CDR1 MNHEY, CDR2 SVGAGI. V lost 4 bases to trimming and J lost 0 bases, with 16 bases between them. CDR3 coding DNA: TGTGCCAGCAGTTCATCGGTAGGTCAGAGCTCCTACAATGAGCAGTTCTTC. Protein: CASSSSVGQSSYNEQFF.

The chain has TRBV6-1 and TRBJ1-6, with D tentatively TRBD1 (5 bases). Per the germline V gene, CDR1 is MNHNS and CDR2 is SASEGT. V lost 8 bases, J lost 9 bases, and 8 bases lay in between. The CDR3 has 11 amino acids. The CDR3 DNA sequence: TGTGCCAGCTCCACAGGTTCACCCCTCCACTTT. Encoded protein: CASSTGSPLHF.

There are many counts of this clonotype. The chain joins TRBV10-3 to TRBJ2-5; D is tentatively TRBD1 or TRBD2 (5 bases each). The germline CDR1 and CDR2 sequences are ENHRY and SYGVKD. The V end was cut by 3 bases, the J end by 2 bases, with 10 bases between. This CDR3 has 14 residues. The CDR3 here is CAISEPGPQETQYF. The CDR3 region has the DNA TGTGCCATCAGTGAACCGGGACCACAAGAGACCCAGTACTTC.

This clonotype came up many times. This sequence joins TRBV4-1 and TRBJ1-3; possible D gene TRBD1, 5 bases. CDR1 MGHRA and CDR2 YSYEKL come from the germline V gene. The CDR3 length is 15 residues. With 4 bases removed from V and 4 bases from J, the gap between germline ends came to 14 bases. CDR3 nucleotide sequence: TGCGCCAGCAGCCGCCGCCAGGGATCCGGAAACACCATATATTTT. It translates to CASSRRQGSGNTIYF.

This clonotype has ten or more counts. The chain employs TRBV6-6 and TRBJ2-1; 12 nucleotides align to TRBD2. From germline, CDR1 is MNHNY and CDR2 SVGAGI (reference sequence). Trimming removed 6 bases from V and 4 bases from J; junction bases left unmatched: 7. The CDR3 runs 16 residues. The CDR3 coding sequence is TGTGCCAGCAGCCCCCCCGGGACTAGCGGGTACAATGAGCAGTTCTTC. Translating gives CASSPPGTSGYNEQFF.

This clonotype was counted at least ten times. The CDR3 DNA follows: TGTGCCAGCAGTTGGGCCGGGACCGAATTTAATAGCAATCAGCCCCAGCATTTT. This sequence encodes CASSWAGTEFNSNQPQHF. V usage is TRBV12-3 or TRBV12-4 and J usage is TRBJ1-5, with D maybe TRBD1 (5 bases). V gave up 4 bases and J gave up 0 bases, with 19 bases separating them. This CDR3 has 18 residues.

This chain links TRBV5-1 with TRBJ2-3; 14 bases align to TRBD2. V was pared by 4 bases and J by 4 bases, with 5 bases of the junction left unmatched. The germline CDR1 and CDR2 sequences are SGHRS and YFSETQ. CDR3 size: 16 residues. CDR3: CASSVGTSGSSDTQYF. CDR3 bases: TGCGCCAGCAGCGTCGGGACTAGCGGGAGTTCAGATACGCAGTATTTT.

This clonotype was recorded at least ten times. J is TRBJ2-2 and V is TRBV5-1; weak D call: TRBD1 (5 bases). CDR1 SGHRS and CDR2 YFSETQ come from the germline V gene. This CDR3 contains 16 residues. The ends were cut back, 2 bases at V and 5 bases at J, with 16 bases in the middle. CDR3 DNA: TGCGCCAGCAGCTTTCGGACAATAGCTGAAACCGGGGAGCTGTTTTTT. As protein: CASSFRTIAETGELFF. The full variable domain, its missing parts supplied by reference TRBV5-1 and TRBJ2-2, is KAGVTQTPRYLIKTRGQQVTLSCSPISGHRSVSWYQQTPGQGLQFLFEYFSETQRNKGNFPGRFSGRQFSNSRSEMNVSTLELGDSALYLCASSFRTIAETGELFFGEGSRLTVL.

This clonotype was detected many times. V is TRBV9 and J is TRBJ2-7; D perhaps matches TRBD1 (5 bases). Trimming removed 4 bases at V and 3 bases at J, with 14 bases between. Per germline, CDR1 SGDLS and CDR2 YYNGEE. The CDR3 runs 14 residues. The CDR3 DNA reads TGTGCCAGCAGCCTCCAGGGTTCGTTCTACGAGCAGTACTTC. Its translation: CASSLQGSFYEQYF.

Details on this clonotype: The junction departs from germline at one end; a sequencing error may be responsible. CDR3 bases: TGTGCCAGCAGCTTGGCCTGGGGGGGTGAGGGGGCCAACGTCCTGACTTTC. Protein sequence: CASSLAWGGEGANVLTF. This chain joins TRBV5-1 and TRBJ2-6; TRBD2 agrees at 7 bases. The V gene's germline CDR1 is SGHRS and CDR2 YFSETQ. This CDR3 region has 17 residues. The variable domain in full, with the rest retrieved from reference TRBV5-1 and TRBJ2-6, is KAGVTQTPRYLIKTRGQQVTLSCSPISGHRSVSWYQQTPGQGLQFLFEYFSETQRNKGNFPGRFSGRQFSNSRSEMNVSTLELGDSALYLCASSLAWGGEGANVLTFGAGSRLTVL.